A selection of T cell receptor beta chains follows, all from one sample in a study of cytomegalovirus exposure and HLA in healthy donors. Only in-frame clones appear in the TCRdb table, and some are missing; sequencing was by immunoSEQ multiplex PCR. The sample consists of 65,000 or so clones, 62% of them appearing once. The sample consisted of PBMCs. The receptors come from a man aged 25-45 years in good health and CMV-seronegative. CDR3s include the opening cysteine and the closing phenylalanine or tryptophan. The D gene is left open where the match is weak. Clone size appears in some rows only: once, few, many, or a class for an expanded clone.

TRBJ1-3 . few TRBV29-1 TGCAGCGTTGAGGTGGGCCGCGAACCCTCGCCTGGAAACACCATATATTTT CSVEVGREPSPGNTIYF
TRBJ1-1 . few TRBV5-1 TGCGCCAGCAGCTTCCAGGGGCCGAACACTGAAGCTTTCTTT CASSFQGPNTEAFF
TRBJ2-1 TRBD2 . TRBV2 TGTGCCAGCAGTCCTCAGCGGGGGCAGATCTTC CASSPQRGQIF
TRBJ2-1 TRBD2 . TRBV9 TGTGCCAGCAGCGTAGTCCCTAGCGGGGGCCTCTATGAGCAGTTCTTC CASSVVPSGGLYEQFF
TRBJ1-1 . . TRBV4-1 TGCGCCAGCAGCCAAGTGACCGGGTACGCTGAAGCTTTCTTT CASSQVTGYAEAFF
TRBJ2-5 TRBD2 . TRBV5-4 TGTGCCAGCAGCTTGGGCGCCGCGGGGGGGGTGTTAGAGACCCAGTACTTC CASSLGAAGGVLETQYF
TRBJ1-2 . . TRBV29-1 TGCAGCGTTCGGCAGGGCACAAACTATGGCTACACCTTC CSVRQGTNYGYTF
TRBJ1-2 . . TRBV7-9 TGTGCCAGCAGCTTCGGGGAGCGCCGCGGCTATGGCTACACCTTC CASSFGERRGYGYTF
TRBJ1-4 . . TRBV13 TGTGCCAGCAGCCTGACAGTTACCGAAAAACTGTTTTTT CASSLTVTEKLFF
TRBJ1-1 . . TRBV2 TGTGCCAGCAGTGATCAGGATATGAACACTGAAGCTTTCTTT CASSDQDMNTEAFF
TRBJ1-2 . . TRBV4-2 TGTGCCAGCAGCCCCGAGGGGGGGGGCGCCGAGGAAAGCTATGGCTACACCTTC CASSPEGGGAEESYGYTF
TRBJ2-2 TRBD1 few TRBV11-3 TGTGCCAGCAGCCCCCGACAGGGTGGCACCGGGGAGCTGTTTTTT CASSPRQGGTGELFF
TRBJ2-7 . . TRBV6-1 TGTGCCAGCAGTGTAACAGGGTACGAGCAGTACTTC CASSVTGYEQYF
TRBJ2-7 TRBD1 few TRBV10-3 TGTGCCATCAGCCAGGGGGCGACATACGGGGAGCAGTACTTC CAISQGATYGEQYF
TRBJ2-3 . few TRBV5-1 TGCGCCAGCAGCTTCGGTTTTCCCACAGATACGCAGTATTTT CASSFGFPTDTQYF
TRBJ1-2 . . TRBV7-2 TGTGCCGCCAGCAGTCCGGCGGGGTTCTATGGCTACACCTTC CAASSPAGFYGYTF
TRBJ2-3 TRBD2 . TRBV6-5 TGTGCCAGCAGGCGGGGGTTAGGTACGCAGTATTTT CASRRGLGTQYF
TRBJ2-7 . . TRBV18 TGTGCCAGCTCACCTATGGACAGTTCCTACGAGCAGTACTTC CASSPMDSSYEQYF
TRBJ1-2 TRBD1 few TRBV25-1 TGTGCCAGCAGTGTCCAGGGGGTTAACTATGGCTACACCTTC CASSVQGVNYGYTF
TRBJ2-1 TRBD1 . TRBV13 TGTGCCAGCAGCTCCCCCGGGACAGCCAGTGAGCAGTTCTTC CASSSPGTASEQFF
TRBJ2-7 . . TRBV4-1 TGCGCCAGCAGCCAAGTTTTGGACAAATCCTACGAGCAGTACTTC CASSQVLDKSYEQYF
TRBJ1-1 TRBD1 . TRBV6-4 TGTGCCAGCTCACAGGGGGTGAACACTGAAGCTTTCTTT CASSQGVNTEAFF
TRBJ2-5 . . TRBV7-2 TGTGCCGTCCGCTCGGGGGAGACCCAGTACTTC CAVRSGETQYF
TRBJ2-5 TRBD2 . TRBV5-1 TGCGCCAGCAGCCGGGACTACGAAGAGACCCAGTACTTC CASSRDYEETQYF
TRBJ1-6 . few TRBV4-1 TGCGCCAGCAGCCAAGTTGGGGGGAGAATTTCACCCCTCCACTTT CASSQVGGRISPLHF
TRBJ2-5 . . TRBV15 TGTGCCACCAGCAGAGACCCGGACACGCAAGAGACCCAGTACTTC CATSRDPDTQETQYF
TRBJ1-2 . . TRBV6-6 TGTGCCAGCAGTTATCGGGAGAACAACTATGGCTACACCTTC CASSYRENNYGYTF
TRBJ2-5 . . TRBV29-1 TGCAGCGTTGCAGGAGGTCAGGGGACCGCCACCCAGTACTTC CSVAGGQGTATQYF
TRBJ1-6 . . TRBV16 TGTGCCAGCAGCCAATCGACAGGCATTAATTCACCCCTCCACTTT CASSQSTGINSPLHF
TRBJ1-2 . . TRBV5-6 TGTGCCAGCAGCTTTGGTCAACGCCGCGGCGACTATGGCTACACCTTC CASSFGQRRGDYGYTF
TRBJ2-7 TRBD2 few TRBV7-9 TGTGCCAGCACAGGGTCGGGGGGACTTGGCTACGAGCAGTACTTC CASTGSGGLGYEQYF
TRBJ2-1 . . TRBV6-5 TGTGCCAGCAGTTACTCGAAACTAGTGGGTGAGCAGTTCTTC CASSYSKLVGEQFF
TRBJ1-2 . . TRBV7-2 TGTGCCAGCAGCTTAGGAACGCAACGGGGATATGGCTACACCTTC CASSLGTQRGYGYTF
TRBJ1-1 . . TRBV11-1 TGTGCCAGCACCCCAAACGGGATGAACACTGAAGCTTTCTTT CASTPNGMNTEAFF
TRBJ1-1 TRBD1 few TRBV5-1 TGCGCCAGCAGCTTGGCATACAGGGGGGACACTGAAGCTTTCTTT CASSLAYRGDTEAFF
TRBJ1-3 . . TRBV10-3 TGTGCCATCAGCCTGGCCCCAGACTCTGGAAACACCATATATTTT CAISLAPDSGNTIYF
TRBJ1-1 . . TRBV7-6 TGTGCCAGCAGCTTTCGGCAGGGCCCTAACACTGAAGCTTTCTTT CASSFRQGPNTEAFF
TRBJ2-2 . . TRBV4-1 TGCGCCAGCAGCCCGACGAGGGTCAACACCGGGGAGCTGTTTTTT CASSPTRVNTGELFF
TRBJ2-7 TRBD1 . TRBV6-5 TGTGCCAGCAGAACCCAGGACAGGGGGCTTATATTGTACTTC CASRTQDRGLILYF
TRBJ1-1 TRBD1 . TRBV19 TGTGCCAGGACGACAGGGGTAACTGAAGCTTTCTTT CARTTGVTEAFF
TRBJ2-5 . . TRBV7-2 TGTGCCAGCAGCTTAGGACAGCAAGAGACCCAGTACTTC CASSLGQQETQYF
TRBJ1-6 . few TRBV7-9 TGTGCCAGCAGCTTAGAGGGGTTCAATTCACCCCTCCACTTT CASSLEGFNSPLHF
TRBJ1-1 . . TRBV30 TGTGCCTGGTCCGGGGAGGACACTGAAGCTTTCTTT CAWSGEDTEAFF
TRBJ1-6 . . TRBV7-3 TGTGCCAGCAGCTCGATTGGGGGGGATAATTCACCCCTCCACTTT CASSSIGGDNSPLHF
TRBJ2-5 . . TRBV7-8 TGTGCCAGCAGCTATGTGAGCGGGGAGACCCAGTACTTC CASSYVSGETQYF
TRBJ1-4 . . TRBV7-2 TGTGCCAGCAGTCGAGGGTCTAATGAAAAACTGTTTTTT CASSRGSNEKLFF